Sequencing of this T cell receptor beta chain was carried out in a study of T cells in Graves' hyperthyroidism and ophthalmopathy. Study summary: Peripheral blood specimens were obtained at initial diagnosis, prior to any treatment.

Looked up from germline, CDR1 is MGHRA and CDR2 is YSYEKL. There are 17 residues in the CDR3. J gave up 10 bases and V 4 bases, and 17 bases lay outside the gene matches. The CDR3 regions of TCR beta were amplified from RNA transcripts. During a first-round RT-PCR of the TCR CDR3, the HTBI primer set was used. MiXCR was run by TCRdb on the multiplex PCR reads, yielding one entry per CDR3 protein. The sample comprises hundreds of thousands of distinct CDR3 sequences, approximately 24% of which are singletons, and over 9% rests with the top ten. This clonotype appeared many times. The TCR comes from a woman in her thirties with Graves' ophthalmopathy. The chain couples TRBV4-1 to TRBJ2-5; 11 positions match TRBD1. Specimen: blood. CDR3 sequence (DNA): TGCGCCAGCAGCCCTTTCTCTGGACAGGGGGCGGTTTATGTCCAGTACTTC. Translated: CASSPFSGQGAVYVQYF.